Shown below are 8 T cell receptor beta chains from a single sample sequenced in a study of somatic mutations in cytotoxic T cells in rheumatoid arthritis. Generated by immunoSEQ multiplex PCR, the TCRdb table keeps only in-frame clones and is missing some. The sample includes some 10,000 clones, approximately 70% of them seen just once. The source material was CD8+ T cells sorted from blood. These TCRs come from a man between 60 and 70 years old in good health.

The chain links TRBV10-3 to TRBJ2-3, with a weak D call TRBD1 (6 bases). This CDR3 contains 16 residues. V lost 4 bases and J 0 bases, leaving 14 bases between the germline ends. Germline V gene sequence: CDR1 ENHRY, CDR2 SYGVKD. The CDR3 protein is CAISAAGEASTDTQYF. CDR3 DNA: TGTGCCATCAGTGCCGCAGGGGAAGCTAGCACAGATACGCAGTATTTT.

This clone was seen a handful of times. The V and J genes are TRBV19 and TRBJ2-7; TRBD1 might be the D (5 bases). Per germline, CDR1 LNHDA and CDR2 SQIVND (reference sequence). V was pared by 0 bases and J by 2 bases, with 17 bases between. This CDR3 is built from 17 residues. CDR3 residues: CASSIDQTAPSPYEQYF. The CDR3 DNA sequence: TGTGCCAGTAGTATAGATCAGACAGCGCCGTCCCCCTACGAGCAGTACTTC.

This clone was seen only once. The rearrangement links TRBV19 to TRBJ2-3, with a possible D match to TRBD2 (6 bases). Trimming pared 9 bases from V and 5 bases from J, leaving 21 bases between. This CDR3 has 15 amino acids. Germline CDR1 and CDR2: LNHDA and SQIVND (reference sequence). The CDR3 nucleotides read TGTGCCAGCCAAACGGGACTTCCCCGTCTAGATACGCAGTATTTT. As protein: CASQTGLPRLDTQYF.

V usage is TRBV7-9 and J usage is TRBJ2-2; unclear D gene. The CDR3 is 11 amino acids. Trimming left V 5 bases short and J 5 bases short, with 3 bases between. CDR1 SEHNR and CDR2 FQNEAQ come from the germline V gene (reference sequence). CDR3 in DNA: TGTGCCAGCAGCGGAACCGGGGAGCTGTTTTTT. Translation gives CASSGTGELFF.

This rearrangement joins TRBV21-1 to TRBJ2-7; no check of the table's D call, TRBD1, against the DNA was made. TRBV21-1 has pseudogene status. The CDR3 loop spans 15 amino acids. The CDR3 here is CASSTRDRAVYEQYF. The CDR3 DNA sequence: TGTGCCAGCAGCACAAGGGACAGGGCGGTCTACGAGCAGTACTTC.

The genes are TRBV4-3 and TRBJ2-5; D is perhaps TRBD1 or TRBD2 (6 bases each). Germline V gene sequence: CDR1 LGHNA, CDR2 YSLEER. V gave up 0 bases and J gave up 5 bases, with 10 bases separating them. This CDR3 is built from 14 residues. The chain's CDR3 is CASSQDGGLETQYF. The DNA for the CDR3 is TGCGCCAGCAGCCAAGATGGGGGGCTGGAGACCCAGTACTTC.

The chain joins TRBV7-9 to TRBJ1-1; D remains ambiguous. The CDR3 is 13 residues long. CDR1 and CDR2 from the germline V gene are SEHNR and FQNEAQ (reference sequence). Trimming shortened V by 7 bases and J by 2 bases, and 11 bases separated the two germline ends. CDR3 residues: CASNLEGNTEAFF. The CDR3 DNA reads TGTGCCAGCAACCTAGAGGGAAACACTGAAGCTTTCTTT.

The gene calls are TRBV29-1 and TRBJ1-1, with D unclear. The V end lost 2 bases, the J end lost 4 bases, and 14 bases lay between the germline ends. The CDR3 contains 14 residues. Per germline, CDR1 SQVTM and CDR2 ANQGSEA. The CDR3 region is CSVELLELGTEAFF. The CDR3 DNA follows: TGCAGCGTTGAATTACTGGAACTTGGCACTGAAGCTTTCTTT.